This T cell receptor beta chain was sequenced during a study of CD8+ T cells in alopecia areata. Sequencing relied on a cDNA template that was reverse transcribed from extracted RNA. Only in-frame clones appear in the TCRdb table, and some are missing; sequencing was by immunoSEQ multiplex PCR. The profile shows about 280,000 clones, 58% of them singletons. Treatment reported: oral pan-JAK inhibitor, 5-10 mg twice daily. Sequences were derived from CD4+ T cells sorted from blood, sampled at week 24, from a patient treated with tofacitinib. The sequence was collected from a human donor with alopecia areata.

The CDR3 protein is CASGQYNEQFF. The CDR3 DNA is TGTGCCAGCGGACAATACAATGAGCAGTTCTTC. The J gene is TRBJ2-1, the V gene TRBV7-9, with a possible D match to TRBD1 (5 bases). V dropped 8 bases and J dropped 4 bases, with 6 bases sitting between them. CDR1 and CDR2 (germline): SEHNR, FQNEAQ (reference sequence). The CDR3 totals 11 residues.